The rows below give T cell receptor beta chains drawn from one sample of a study of identical twins. Each CDR3 protein is one row after TCRdb ran MiXCR on the 5' RACE reads. The sample gives under 350,000 distinct CDR3 sequences, 8% to 9.5% of which show up once; 7% to 8.5% is in the top ten. The same specimen was also included in a second study, on yellow fever vaccine responses in identical twins.

The sequenced material came from CD8+ T cells sorted from blood. These receptors all come from a woman aged 18-35 years in good health. Both conserved end residues are part of each CDR3.

V	J	CDR3
TRBV29-1	TRBJ2-7	CSVVGGTSYEQYF
TRBV20-1	TRBJ2-7	CSARDRNREYEQYF
TRBV10-3	TRBJ2-1	CASTGYNEQFF
TRBV7-9	TRBJ2-3	CASSFPQEGGTDTQYF
TRBV7-9	TRBJ2-1	CASSLTMGLAGVLEQFF
TRBV5-1	TRBJ1-5	CASSFLRDRGLSNQPQHF
TRBV28	TRBJ2-7	CASRLTLQGGGLAASYEQYF
TRBV12-3/TRBV12-4	TRBJ2-7	CASSSLDGAYEQYF
TRBV4-3	TRBJ2-3	CASSQGGSGTDTQYF
TRBV29-1	TRBJ2-3	CSVEDSGGEFSTDTQYF
TRBV20-1	TRBJ1-1	CSASFPTEMNTEAFF
TRBV10-1	TRBJ2-1	CASSESEVGNEQFF
TRBV20-1	TRBJ2-3	CSASSGLAGNPRGTQYF
TRBV28	TRBJ2-2	CASGDPLTGELFF
TRBV2	TRBJ2-7	CASSEGPLAHEQYF
TRBV4-3	TRBJ1-6	CASSLQGGSPLHF
TRBV28	TRBJ2-7	CASSLRLAPNSYEQYF
TRBV27	TRBJ2-1	CASSLYVGNEQFF
TRBV7-2	TRBJ1-2	CASSLGVRYIYGYTF
TRBV3-1	TRBJ1-4	CASSPLEGAINEKLFF
TRBV6-5	TRBJ2-3	CASSYIGSGGDSSTDTQYF
TRBV29-1	TRBJ2-5	CSVEGLGGETQYF
TRBV4-1	TRBJ2-7	CASSQEGWREGREQYF
TRBV6-6	TRBJ2-3	CASSSTTEDTQYF
TRBV5-6	TRBJ2-1	CASSLGGFYEQFF
TRBV7-7	TRBJ2-2	CASSFPRDREFWELFF
TRBV6-5	TRBJ2-7	CASSYSDRGTYEQYF
TRBV29-1	TRBJ2-1	CSGTLEDEQFF
TRBV4-1	TRBJ1-5	CASSQGGHARNQPQHF
TRBV9	TRBJ2-4	CASSVRGDLLAKNIQYF
TRBV18	TRBJ2-3	CASSQALAGLTDTQYF
TRBV6-4	TRBJ2-1	CASSESGQNEQFF
TRBV7-9	TRBJ2-2	CASSLDGNTGELFF
TRBV5-1	TRBJ2-2	CASSHGQASTRELFF
TRBV29-1	TRBJ1-4	CSGRRPENEKLFF
TRBV4-3	TRBJ2-5	CASSQGGADQETQYF
TRBV5-6	TRBJ2-7	CASGEGNYEQYF
TRBV4-1	TRBJ2-7	CASSQDVAGAYEQYF
TRBV6-1	TRBJ1-4	CASTPGVNEKLFF
TRBV7-2	TRBJ2-5	CASSLDRLESETQYF
TRBV7-9	TRBJ1-6	CASSLILGNSPLHF
TRBV6-1	TRBJ2-3	CASSLQGLGTDTQYF
TRBV12-3/TRBV12-4	TRBJ2-7	CASSGPSDRARGEQYF
TRBV4-3	TRBJ2-7	CASSQVWRGSYEQYF
TRBV20-1	TRBJ2-7	CSARELRIEQYF
TRBV5-1	TRBJ2-3	CATSVVGLVEPDTQYF
TRBV3-1	TRBJ2-5	CASSQMTGQETQYF